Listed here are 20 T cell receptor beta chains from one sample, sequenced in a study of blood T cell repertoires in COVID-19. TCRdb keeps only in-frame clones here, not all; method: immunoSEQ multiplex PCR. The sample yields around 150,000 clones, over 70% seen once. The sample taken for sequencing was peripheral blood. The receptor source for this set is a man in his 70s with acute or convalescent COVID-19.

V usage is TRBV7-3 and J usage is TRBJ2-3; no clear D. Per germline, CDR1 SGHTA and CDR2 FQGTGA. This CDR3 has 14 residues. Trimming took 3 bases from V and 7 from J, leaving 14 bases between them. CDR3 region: CASSFAVNQNTQYF. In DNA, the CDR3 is TGTGCCAGCAGCTTTGCAGTCAATCAAAATACGCAGTATTTT.

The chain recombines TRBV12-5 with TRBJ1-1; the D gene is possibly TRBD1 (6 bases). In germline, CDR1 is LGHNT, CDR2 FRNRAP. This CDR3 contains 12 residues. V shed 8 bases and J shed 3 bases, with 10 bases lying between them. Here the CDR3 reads CASRQDDTEAFF. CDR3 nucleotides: TGTGCTAGTAGACAGGACGACACTGAAGCTTTCTTT.

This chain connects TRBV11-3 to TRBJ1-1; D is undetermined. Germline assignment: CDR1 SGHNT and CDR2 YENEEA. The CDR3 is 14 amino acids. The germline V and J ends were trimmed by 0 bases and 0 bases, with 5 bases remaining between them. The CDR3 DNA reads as TGTGCCAGCAGCTTAGATCCGGTGAACACTGAAGCTTTCTTT. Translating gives CASSLDPVNTEAFF. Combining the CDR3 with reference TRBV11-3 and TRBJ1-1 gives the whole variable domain EAGVVQSPRYKIIEKKQPVAFWCNPISGHNTLYWYLQNLGQGPELLIRYENEEAVDDSQLPKDRFSAERLKGVDSTLKIQPAELGDSAVYLCASSLDPVNTEAFFGQGTRLTVV.

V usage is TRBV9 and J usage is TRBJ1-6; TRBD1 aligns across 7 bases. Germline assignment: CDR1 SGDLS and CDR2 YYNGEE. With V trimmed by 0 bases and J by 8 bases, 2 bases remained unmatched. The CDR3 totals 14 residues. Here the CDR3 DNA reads TGTGCCAGCAGCGTAGCTGGGACAGATTCACCCCTCCACTTT. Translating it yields CASSVAGTDSPLHF. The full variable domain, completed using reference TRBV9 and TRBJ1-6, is DSGVTQTPKHLITATGQRVTLRCSPRSGDLSVYWYQQSLDQGLQFLIQYYNGEERAKGNILERFSAQQFPDLHSELNLSSLELGDSALYFCASSVAGTDSPLHFGNGTRLTVT.

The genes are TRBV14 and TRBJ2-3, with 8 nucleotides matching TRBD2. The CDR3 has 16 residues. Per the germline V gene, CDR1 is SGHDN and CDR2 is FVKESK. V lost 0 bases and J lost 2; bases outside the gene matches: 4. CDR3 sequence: CASSQELAGHTDTQYF. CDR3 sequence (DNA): TGTGCCAGCAGCCAAGAGTTAGCGGGGCACACAGATACGCAGTATTTT. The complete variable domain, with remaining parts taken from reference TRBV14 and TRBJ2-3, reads EAGVTQFPSHSVIEKGQTVTLRCDPISGHDNLYWYRRVMGKEIKFLLHFVKESKQDESGMPNNRFLAERTGGTYSTLKVQPAELEDSGVYFCASSQELAGHTDTQYFGPGTRLTVL.

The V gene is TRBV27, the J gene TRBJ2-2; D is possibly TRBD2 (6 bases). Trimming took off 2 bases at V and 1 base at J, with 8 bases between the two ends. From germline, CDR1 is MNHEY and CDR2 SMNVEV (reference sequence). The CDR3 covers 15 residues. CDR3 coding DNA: TGTGCCAGCAGTTTAATAGCGGTGAACACCGGGGAGCTGTTTTTT. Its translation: CASSLIAVNTGELFF.

The CDR3 region is CASSLRTGFNYGYTF. The CDR3 nucleotides read TGTGCCAGCAGTCTGCGGACAGGGTTTAACTATGGCTACACCTTC. The V call is TRBV6-5, the J call TRBJ1-2, with 8 bases that match TRBD1. The CDR3 consists of 15 residues. Germline V lookup: CDR1 MNHEY, CDR2 SVGAGI. V trimming: 5 bases; J trimming: 1 base; junction bases outside the gene matches: 6.

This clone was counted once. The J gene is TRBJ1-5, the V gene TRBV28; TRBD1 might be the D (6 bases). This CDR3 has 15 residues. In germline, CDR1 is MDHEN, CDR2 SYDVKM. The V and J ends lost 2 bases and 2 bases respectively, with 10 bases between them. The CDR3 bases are TGTGCCAGCAGTTTAGGGGGCATTGGCAATCAGCCCCAGCATTTT. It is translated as CASSLGGIGNQPQHF.

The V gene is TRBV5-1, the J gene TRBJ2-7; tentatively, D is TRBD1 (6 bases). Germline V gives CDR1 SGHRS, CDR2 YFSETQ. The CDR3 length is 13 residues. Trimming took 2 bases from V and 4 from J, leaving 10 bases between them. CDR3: CASSLQGRYEQYF. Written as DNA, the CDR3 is TGCGCCAGCAGCTTACAGGGACGGTACGAGCAGTACTTC. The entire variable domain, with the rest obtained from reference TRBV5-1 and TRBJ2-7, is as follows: KAGVTQTPRYLIKTRGQQVTLSCSPISGHRSVSWYQQTPGQGLQFLFEYFSETQRNKGNFPGRFSGRQFSNSRSEMNVSTLELGDSALYLCASSLQGRYEQYFGPGTRLTVT.

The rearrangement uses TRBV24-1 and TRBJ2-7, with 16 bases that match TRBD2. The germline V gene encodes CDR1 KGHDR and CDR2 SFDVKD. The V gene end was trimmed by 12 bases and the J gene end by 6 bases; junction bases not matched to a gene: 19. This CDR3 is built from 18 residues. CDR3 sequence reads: CASHPGTSGRGPNFEQYF. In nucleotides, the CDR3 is TGTGCCTCCCACCCGGGGACTAGCGGGAGGGGACCAAACTTCGAGCAGTACTTC.

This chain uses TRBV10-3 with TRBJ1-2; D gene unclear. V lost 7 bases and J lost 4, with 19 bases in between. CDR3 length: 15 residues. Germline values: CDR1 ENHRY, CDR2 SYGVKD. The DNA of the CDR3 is TGTGCCATCAATTTGGACGTCGGGGATATCTATGGCTACACCTTC. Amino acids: CAINLDVGDIYGYTF.

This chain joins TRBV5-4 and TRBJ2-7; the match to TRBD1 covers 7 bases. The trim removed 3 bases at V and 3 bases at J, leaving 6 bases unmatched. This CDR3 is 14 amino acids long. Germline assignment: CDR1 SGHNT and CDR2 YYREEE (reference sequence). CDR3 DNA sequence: TGTGCCAGCAGCTCCCAAGGGGGCCACTACGAGCAGTACTTC. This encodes CASSSQGGHYEQYF.

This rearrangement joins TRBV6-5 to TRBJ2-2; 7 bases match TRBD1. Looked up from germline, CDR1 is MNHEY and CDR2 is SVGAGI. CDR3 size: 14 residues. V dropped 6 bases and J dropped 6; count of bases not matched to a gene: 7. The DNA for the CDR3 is TGTGCCAGCAGCACTTCGACAGGGTCCGGGGAGCTGTTTTTT. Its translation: CASSTSTGSGELFF.

In DNA, the CDR3 is TGCGCCAGCAGCAGAACAAGCAAGCGGGGAACCTACGAGCAGTACTTC. Translating gives CASSRTSKRGTYEQYF. V usage is TRBV5-1 and J usage is TRBJ2-7, with TRBD2 matching 7 bases. Germline V gives CDR1 SGHRS, CDR2 YFSETQ. Unmatched junction bases numbered 12, after V lost 4 bases and J lost 2 bases. This CDR3 is built from 16 residues.

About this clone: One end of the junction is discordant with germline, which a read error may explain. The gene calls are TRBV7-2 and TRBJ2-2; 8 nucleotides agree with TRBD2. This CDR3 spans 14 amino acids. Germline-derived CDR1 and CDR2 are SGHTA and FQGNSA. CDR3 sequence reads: CASSLAGITGELFF. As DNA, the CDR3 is TGTGCCAGCAGCCTAGCGGGCATCACCGGGGAGCTGTTTTTT. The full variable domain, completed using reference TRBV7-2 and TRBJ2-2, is GAGVSQSPSNKVTEKGKDVELRCDPISGHTALYWYRQSLGQGLEFLIYFQGNSAPDKSGLPSDRFSAERTGGSVSTLTIQRTQQEDSAVYLCASSLAGITGELFFGEGSRLTVL.

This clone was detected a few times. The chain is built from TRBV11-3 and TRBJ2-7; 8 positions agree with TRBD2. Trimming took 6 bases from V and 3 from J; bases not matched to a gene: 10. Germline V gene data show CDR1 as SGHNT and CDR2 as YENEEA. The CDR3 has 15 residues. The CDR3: CASSLYSGIGYEQYF. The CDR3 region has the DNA TGTGCCAGCAGTTTGTATAGCGGGATAGGCTACGAGCAGTACTTC.

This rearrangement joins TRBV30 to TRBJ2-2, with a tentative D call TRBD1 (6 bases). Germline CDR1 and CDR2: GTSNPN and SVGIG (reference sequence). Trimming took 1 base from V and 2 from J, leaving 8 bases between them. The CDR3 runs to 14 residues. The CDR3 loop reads CAWSGTDNTGELFF. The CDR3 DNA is TGTGCCTGGAGTGGGACAGACAACACCGGGGAGCTGTTTTTT.

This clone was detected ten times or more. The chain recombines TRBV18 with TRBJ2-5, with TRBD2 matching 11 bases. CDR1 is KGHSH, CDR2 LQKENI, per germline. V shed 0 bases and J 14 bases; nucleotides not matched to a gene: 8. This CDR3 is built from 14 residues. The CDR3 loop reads CASSPPTSGGLPYF. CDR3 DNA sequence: TGTGCCAGCTCACCACCCACTAGCGGGGGTCTCCCCTACTTC.

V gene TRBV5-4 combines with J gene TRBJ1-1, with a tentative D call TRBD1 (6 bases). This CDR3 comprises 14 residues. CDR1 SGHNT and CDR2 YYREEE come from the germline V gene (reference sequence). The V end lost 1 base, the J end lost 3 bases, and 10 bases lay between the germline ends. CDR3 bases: TGTGCCAGCAGCTTGCATGCAGGGGACACTGAAGCTTTCTTT. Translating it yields CASSLHAGDTEAFF. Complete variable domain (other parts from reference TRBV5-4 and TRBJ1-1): ETGVTQSPTHLIKTRGQQVTLRCSSQSGHNTVSWYQQALGQGPQFIFQYYREEENGRGNFPPRFSGLQFPNYSSELNVNALELDDSALYLCASSLHAGDTEAFFGQGTRLTVV.

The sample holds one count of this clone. The chain's CDR3 is CASSKEPPGTSGGGRTDTQYF. The DNA for the CDR3 is TGCGCCAGCAGCAAGGAGCCGCCTGGGACTAGCGGGGGGGGACGGACAGATACGCAGTATTTT. The rearrangement links TRBV10-1 to TRBJ2-3; 16 nucleotides match TRBD2. The CDR3 is 21 residues long. The V gene's germline CDR1 is WNHNN and CDR2 SYGVQD (reference sequence). J lost 3 bases, V lost 6 bases, and 18 bases had no gene match.